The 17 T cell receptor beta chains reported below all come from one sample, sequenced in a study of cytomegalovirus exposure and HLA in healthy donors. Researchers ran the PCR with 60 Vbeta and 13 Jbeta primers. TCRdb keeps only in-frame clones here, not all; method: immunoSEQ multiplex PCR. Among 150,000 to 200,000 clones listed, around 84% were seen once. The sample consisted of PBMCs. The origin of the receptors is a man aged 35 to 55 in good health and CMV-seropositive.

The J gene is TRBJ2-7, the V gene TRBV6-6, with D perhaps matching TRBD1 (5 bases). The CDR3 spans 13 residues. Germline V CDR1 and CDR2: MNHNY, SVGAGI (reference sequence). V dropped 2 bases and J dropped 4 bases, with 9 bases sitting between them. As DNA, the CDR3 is TGTGCCAGCAGTTACCAGGGAAAGTACGAGCAGTACTTC. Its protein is CASSYQGKYEQYF.

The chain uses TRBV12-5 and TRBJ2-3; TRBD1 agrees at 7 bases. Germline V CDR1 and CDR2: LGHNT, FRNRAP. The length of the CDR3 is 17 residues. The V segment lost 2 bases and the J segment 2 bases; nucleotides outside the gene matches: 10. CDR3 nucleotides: TGTGCTAGTGGTTTGCCCCTCGGGACAGCTTACACAGATACGCAGTATTTT. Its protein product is CASGLPLGTAYTDTQYF. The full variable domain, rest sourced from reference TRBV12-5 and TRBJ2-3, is DARVTQTPRHKVTEMGQEVTMRCQPILGHNTVFWYRQTMMQGLELLAYFRNRAPLDDSGMPKDRFSAEMPDATLATLKIQPSEPRDSAVYFCASGLPLGTAYTDTQYFGPGTRLTVL.

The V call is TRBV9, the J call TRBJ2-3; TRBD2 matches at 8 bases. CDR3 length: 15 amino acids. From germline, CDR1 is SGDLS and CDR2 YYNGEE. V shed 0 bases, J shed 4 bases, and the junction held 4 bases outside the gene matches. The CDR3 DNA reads TGTGCCAGCAGCGTAGCGGGGGGGCCGGCAGATACGCAGTATTTT. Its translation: CASSVAGGPADTQYF.

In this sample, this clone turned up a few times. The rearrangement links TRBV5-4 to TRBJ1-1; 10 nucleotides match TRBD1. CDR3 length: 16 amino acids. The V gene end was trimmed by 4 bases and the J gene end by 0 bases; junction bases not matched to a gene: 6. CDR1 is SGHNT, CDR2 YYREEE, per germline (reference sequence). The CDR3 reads CASSNPGQGLNTEAFF. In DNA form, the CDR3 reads TGTGCCAGCAGCAACCCGGGACAGGGGTTGAACACTGAAGCTTTCTTT.

Here the CDR3 reads CASSPSPHRVGNQPQHF. For the CDR3, the DNA is TGTGCCAGCAGCCCCTCTCCCCACAGGGTTGGCAATCAGCCCCAGCATTTT. The chain employs TRBV7-2 and TRBJ1-5, with D perhaps TRBD1 (6 bases). V lost 5 bases and J 2 bases, leaving 19 bases between the germline ends. The CDR3 runs to 17 residues. CDR1 and CDR2 from the germline V gene are SGHTA and FQGNSA.

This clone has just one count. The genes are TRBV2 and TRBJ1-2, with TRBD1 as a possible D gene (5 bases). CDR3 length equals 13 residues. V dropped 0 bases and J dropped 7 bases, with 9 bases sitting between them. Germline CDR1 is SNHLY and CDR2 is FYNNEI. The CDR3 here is CASSEALQGGYTF. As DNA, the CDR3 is TGTGCCAGCAGTGAAGCGCTTCAGGGTGGCTACACCTTC.

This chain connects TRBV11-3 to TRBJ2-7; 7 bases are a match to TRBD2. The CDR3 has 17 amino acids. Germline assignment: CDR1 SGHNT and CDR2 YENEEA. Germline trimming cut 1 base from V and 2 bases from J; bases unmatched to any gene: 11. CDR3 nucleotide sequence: TGTGCCAGCAGCTTAGGGGGGGAGGGTAGGACCACCTACGAGCAGTACTTC. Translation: CASSLGGEGRTTYEQYF.

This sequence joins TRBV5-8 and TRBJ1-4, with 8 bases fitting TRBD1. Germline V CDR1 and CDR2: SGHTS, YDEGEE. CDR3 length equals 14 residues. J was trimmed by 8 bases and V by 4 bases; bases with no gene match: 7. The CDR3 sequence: CASSPRTGREKLFF. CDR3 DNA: TGTGCCAGCAGCCCCCGGACAGGGAGGGAAAAACTGTTTTTT.

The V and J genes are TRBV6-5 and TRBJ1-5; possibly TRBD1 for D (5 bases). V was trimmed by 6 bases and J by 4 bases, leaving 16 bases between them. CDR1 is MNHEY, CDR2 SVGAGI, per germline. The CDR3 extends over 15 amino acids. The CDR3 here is CASSPQGMGNQPQHF. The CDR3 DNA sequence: TGTGCCAGCAGCCCTCAGGGTATGGGTAATCAGCCCCAGCATTTT.

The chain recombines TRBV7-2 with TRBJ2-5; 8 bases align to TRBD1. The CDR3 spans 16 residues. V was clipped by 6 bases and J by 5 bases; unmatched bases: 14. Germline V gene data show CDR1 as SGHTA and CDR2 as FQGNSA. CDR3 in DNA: TGTGCCAGCAGACAGGACAGGGCGGCCGCCGGGGAGACCCAGTACTTC. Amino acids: CASRQDRAAAGETQYF. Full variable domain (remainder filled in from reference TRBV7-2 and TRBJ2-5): GAGVSQSPSNKVTEKGKDVELRCDPISGHTALYWYRQSLGQGLEFLIYFQGNSAPDKSGLPSDRFSAERTGGSVSTLTIQRTQQEDSAVYLCASRQDRAAAGETQYFGPGTRLLVL.

CDR3 sequence: CASSFSSQPSYEQYF. The CDR3, as DNA: TGCGCCAGCAGCTTTTCTAGCCAACCCTCCTACGAGCAGTACTTC. V and J are TRBV5-1 and TRBJ2-5; tentative D call: TRBD2 (5 bases). The J call could be wrong; TRBJ2-7 is a better fit for the DNA end. The germline V gene encodes CDR1 SGHRS and CDR2 YFSETQ. The CDR3 runs 15 residues.

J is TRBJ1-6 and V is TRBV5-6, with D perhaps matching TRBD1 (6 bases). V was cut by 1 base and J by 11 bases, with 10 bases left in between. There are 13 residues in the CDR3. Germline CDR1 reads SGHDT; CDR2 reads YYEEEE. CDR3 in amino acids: CASSLTGNTPLHF. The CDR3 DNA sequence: TGTGCCAGCAGCTTGACAGGGAATACACCCCTCCACTTT.

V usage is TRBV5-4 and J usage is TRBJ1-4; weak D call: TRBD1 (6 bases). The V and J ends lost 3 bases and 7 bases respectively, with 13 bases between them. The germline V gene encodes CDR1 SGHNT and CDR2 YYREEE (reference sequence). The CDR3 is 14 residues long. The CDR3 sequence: CASSYQGRGEKLFF. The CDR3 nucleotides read TGTGCCAGCAGCTATCAGGGGAGGGGTGAAAAACTGTTTTTT. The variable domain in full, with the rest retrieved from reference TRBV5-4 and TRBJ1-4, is ETGVTQSPTHLIKTRGQQVTLRCSSQSGHNTVSWYQQALGQGPQFIFQYYREEENGRGNFPPRFSGLQFPNYSSELNVNALELDDSALYLCASSYQGRGEKLFFGSGTQLSVL.

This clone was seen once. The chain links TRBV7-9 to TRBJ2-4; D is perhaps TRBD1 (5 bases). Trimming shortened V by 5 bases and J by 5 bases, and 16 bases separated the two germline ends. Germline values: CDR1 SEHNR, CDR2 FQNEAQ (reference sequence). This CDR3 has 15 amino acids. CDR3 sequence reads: CASSKSTGRENIQYF. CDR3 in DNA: TGTGCCAGCAGCAAATCAACCGGCAGGGAAAACATTCAGTACTTC.

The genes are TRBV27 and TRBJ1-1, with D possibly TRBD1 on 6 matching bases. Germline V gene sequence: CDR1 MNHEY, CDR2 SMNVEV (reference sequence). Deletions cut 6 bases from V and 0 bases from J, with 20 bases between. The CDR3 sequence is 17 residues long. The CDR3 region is CASSRTAPGHLNTEAFF. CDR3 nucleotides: TGTGCCAGCAGCCGTACGGCCCCGGGACATCTGAACACTGAAGCTTTCTTT.

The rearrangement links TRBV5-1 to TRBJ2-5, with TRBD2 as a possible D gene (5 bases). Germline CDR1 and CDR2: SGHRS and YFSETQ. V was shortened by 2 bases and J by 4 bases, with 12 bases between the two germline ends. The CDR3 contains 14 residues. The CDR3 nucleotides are TGCGCCAGCAGCTTCGCCGAGGGCGTAGAGACCCAGTACTTC. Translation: CASSFAEGVETQYF.

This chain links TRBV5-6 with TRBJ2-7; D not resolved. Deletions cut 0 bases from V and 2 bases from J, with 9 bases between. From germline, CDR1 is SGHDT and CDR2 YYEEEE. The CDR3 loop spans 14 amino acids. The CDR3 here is CASSLGAGPYEQYF. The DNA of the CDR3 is TGTGCCAGCAGCTTGGGGGCTGGTCCCTACGAGCAGTACTTC. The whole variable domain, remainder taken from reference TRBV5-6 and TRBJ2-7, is DAGVTQSPTHLIKTRGQQVTLRCSPKSGHDTVSWYQQALGQGPQFIFQYYEEEERQRGNFPDRFSGHQFPNYSSELNVNALLLGDSALYLCASSLGAGPYEQYFGPGTRLTVT.